The 19 T cell receptor beta chains below come from one sample, sequenced in a study of beta chain features in type 1 diabetes. Reverse transcribing all isolated RNA meant expressed TCRB transcripts were sequenced. Only in-frame clones appear in the TCRdb table, and some are missing; sequencing was by immunoSEQ multiplex PCR. This table holds approximately 340,000 clones, around 15% found once. Sequenced input: naive CD4+ T cells from blood. These TCRs come from a woman aged 18 to 35 in good health.

This clone was seen more than once but under ten times. V gene TRBV7-3 combines with J gene TRBJ2-7, with 7 nucleotides matching TRBD2. The CDR3 is 14 amino acids. CDR1 is SGHTA and CDR2 is FQGTGA in the germline V gene. V lost 1 base and J lost 5; bases outside the gene matches: 5. CDR3 DNA sequence: TGTGCCAGCAGCTTAAGGGACTATAAGGACGAGCAGTACTTC. Translating it yields CASSLRDYKDEQYF. The full variable domain, completed using reference TRBV7-3 and TRBJ2-7, is GAGVSQTPSNKVTEKGKYVELRCDPISGHTALYWYRQSLGQGPEFLIYFQGTGAADDSGLPNDRFFAVRPEGSVSTLKIQRTERGDSAVYLCASSLRDYKDEQYFGPGTRLTVT.

This clone came up a few times. The chain has TRBV2 and TRBJ1-1; no reliable D call. This CDR3 has 14 amino acids. Between the trimmed V and J ends, which lost 3 bases and 4 bases, there was a span of 12 bases. CDR1 is SNHLY and CDR2 is FYNNEI in the germline V gene. The CDR3 protein is CASSEEWSVTEAFF. Written as DNA, the CDR3 is TGTGCCAGCAGTGAGGAGTGGAGCGTCACTGAAGCTTTCTTT. The entire variable domain, with the rest obtained from reference TRBV2 and TRBJ1-1, is as follows: EPEVTQTPSHQVTQMGQEVILRCVPISNHLYFYWYRQILGQKVEFLVSFYNNEISEKSEIFDDQFSVERPDGSNFTLKIRSTKLEDSAMYFCASSEEWSVTEAFFGQGTRLTVV.

V is TRBV18 and J is TRBJ2-1, with TRBD2 matching over 8 bases. The CDR3 is 16 residues long. Germline CDR1 KGHSH, CDR2 LQKENI. V trimming: 3 bases; J trimming: 6 bases; junction bases outside the gene matches: 10. The CDR3 coding sequence is TGTGCCAGCTCACCTTTTGGACTAGCTACGATCAATGAGCAGTTCTTC. Its protein product is CASSPFGLATINEQFF.

This chain uses TRBV5-4 with TRBJ2-6, with a weak D call TRBD1 (6 bases). Germline V CDR1 and CDR2: SGHNT, YYREEE (reference sequence). Deletions cut 2 bases from V and 4 bases from J, with 13 bases between. This CDR3 comprises 16 residues. The chain's CDR3 is CASSLLQGSGANVLTF. CDR3 DNA sequence: TGTGCCAGCAGCTTATTACAGGGATCCGGGGCCAACGTCCTGACTTTC.

The chain employs TRBV28 and TRBJ2-3; D not resolved. The germline V gene encodes CDR1 MDHEN and CDR2 SYDVKM. This CDR3 is built from 11 residues. V dropped 3 bases and J dropped 9 bases, with 7 bases sitting between them. The CDR3 coding sequence is TGTGCCAGCAGTTTGGCTGCAACGCAGTATTTT. Residues: CASSLAATQYF.

This clone was counted only a few times. The V call is TRBV29-1, the J call TRBJ2-2; TRBD2 matches at 7 bases. The CDR3 has 14 residues. CDR1 SQVTM and CDR2 ANQGSEA come from the germline V gene. With V trimmed by 7 bases and J by 6 bases, 11 bases remained unmatched. In nucleotides, the CDR3 is TGCAGCGGGGGGGGACTTAGGGTGGCCGGGGAGCTGTTTTTT. Its protein is CSGGGLRVAGELFF.

The chain carries TRBV30 and TRBJ2-7; 13 positions agree with TRBD2. Trimming took 0 bases from V and 6 from J; bases not matched to a gene: 8. CDR1 and CDR2 from the germline V gene are GTSNPN and SVGIG (reference sequence). CDR3 length equals 16 residues. CDR3 protein: CAWSVLAGGPGREQYF. CDR3 DNA: TGTGCCTGGAGTGTACTAGCGGGAGGGCCAGGGCGCGAGCAGTACTTC.

The J gene is TRBJ2-5, the V gene TRBV10-3, with 10 bases matching TRBD2. The CDR3 contains 15 residues. Germline V CDR1 and CDR2: ENHRY, SYGVKD. V dropped 4 bases and J dropped 5; count of bases not matched to a gene: 7. In DNA, the CDR3 is TGTGCCATCAGTGTAACTACTAGCGGGATTGAGACCCAGTACTTC. Translation gives CAISVTTSGIETQYF.

A note on this clone: Additional DNA sequences in this sample encode the identical CDR3. The chain couples TRBV28 to TRBJ1-5; no definite D call. The CDR3 runs to 13 residues. From germline, CDR1 is MDHEN and CDR2 SYDVKM. V was cut by 6 bases and J by 4 bases, with 10 bases left in between. The chain's CDR3 is CASSLDGNQPQHF. CDR3 bases: TGTGCCAGCAGCCTAGACGGGAATCAGCCCCAGCATTTT.

The chain has TRBV11-2 and TRBJ1-1; the match to TRBD1 covers 8 bases. Germline V gene lookup returns CDR1 SGHAT and CDR2 FQNNGV. This CDR3 is built from 13 residues. Trimming removed 6 bases from V and 3 bases from J; junction bases left unmatched: 3. The DNA of the CDR3 is TGTGCCAGCAGACAACAGGGGGACACTGAAGCTTTCTTT. Protein sequence: CASRQQGDTEAFF.

This clone was counted between two and nine times. The chain couples TRBV7-9 to TRBJ2-1, with D possibly matching TRBD1 (6 bases). Germline CDR1 is SEHNR and CDR2 is FQNEAQ (reference sequence). The ends were cut back, 4 bases at V and 9 bases at J, with 25 bases in the middle. The CDR3 covers 17 residues. The DNA for the CDR3 is TGTGCCAGCAGCTCCGTACAGGGAAGGGTAAAATCTGGTGAGCAGTTCTTC. Its translation: CASSSVQGRVKSGEQFF.

The sample holds a few counts of this clone. The rearrangement links TRBV28 to TRBJ2-1, with D perhaps matching TRBD1 (5 bases). This CDR3 contains 13 residues. Looked up from germline, CDR1 is MDHEN and CDR2 is SYDVKM. V was pared by 5 bases and J by 10 bases, with 15 bases between. The CDR3: CASSPPQGREQFF. CDR3 coding DNA: TGTGCCAGCAGTCCTCCGCAGGGTAGGGAGCAGTTCTTC.

This clone was detected only a few times. The chain has TRBV10-3 and TRBJ2-1, with 7 bases matching TRBD2. The CDR3 has 12 residues. V trimming: 6 bases; J trimming: 10 bases; junction bases outside the gene matches: 6. Germline loops: CDR1 ENHRY, CDR2 SYGVKD. In nucleotides, the CDR3 is TGTGCCATCAGGCCCGCTAGCGGCGAGCAGTTCTTC. Residues: CAIRPASGEQFF.

This rearrangement joins TRBV30 to TRBJ2-5, with TRBD1 matching 7 bases. The V gene end was trimmed by 8 bases and the J gene end by 2 bases; junction bases not matched to a gene: 11. In germline, CDR1 is GTSNPN, CDR2 SVGIG (reference sequence). The CDR3 has 14 amino acids. Here the CDR3 DNA reads TGTGCCGGAGCCGGGACAGCGTTTCAAGAGACCCAGTACTTC. As protein: CAGAGTAFQETQYF.

The chain has TRBV6-1 and TRBJ2-1; 11 bases map to TRBD2. The CDR3 length is 13 residues. The trim removed 7 bases at V and 6 bases at J, leaving 2 bases unmatched. Germline lookup yields CDR1 MNHNS and CDR2 SASEGT. The CDR3 is CASIGLAGNEQFF. As DNA, the CDR3 is TGTGCCAGCATTGGACTAGCGGGCAATGAGCAGTTCTTC.

This clone was seen only a few times. The chain has TRBV5-1 and TRBJ2-7, with D possibly matching TRBD2 (5 bases). CDR1 SGHRS and CDR2 YFSETQ come from the germline V gene. V gave up 0 bases and J gave up 1 base, with 11 bases separating them. The CDR3 length is 15 residues. The CDR3 DNA reads TGCGCCAGCAGCTTGGCGGAGGCCCCATCCTACGAGCAGTACTTC. Protein: CASSLAEAPSYEQYF.

The chain joins TRBV30 to TRBJ2-1, with 12 bases that match TRBD2. The ends lost 2 bases at V and 7 bases at J; junction bases unmatched: 9. This CDR3 contains 16 residues. Germline assignment: CDR1 GTSNPN and CDR2 SVGIG (reference sequence). The DNA of the CDR3 is TGTGCCTGGAGTCTAGCTAGCGGGAGGGCTTGGAATGAGCAGTTCTTC. Translation: CAWSLASGRAWNEQFF.

V usage is TRBV4-3 and J usage is TRBJ2-1, with TRBD1 identical over 7 bases. There are 16 residues in the CDR3. V lost 3 bases, J lost 3 bases, and 8 bases stayed unmatched. The germline gives CDR1 LGHNA, CDR2 YSLEER. CDR3 residues: CASSQARGIGYNEQFF. The CDR3 region has the DNA TGCGCCAGCAGCCAGGCCAGGGGGATAGGCTACAATGAGCAGTTCTTC.

The chain combines TRBV5-1 with TRBJ2-5; D possibly corresponds to TRBD2 (7 bases). Germline assignment: CDR1 SGHRS and CDR2 YFSETQ. This CDR3 is 14 amino acids long. V dropped 5 bases and J dropped 4 bases, with 15 bases sitting between them. This CDR3 reads CASSSTGGPETQYF. For the CDR3, the DNA is TGCGCCAGCAGTTCCACGGGGGGCCCAGAGACCCAGTACTTC.